This TCR beta chain is drawn from a study of cytomegalovirus exposure and HLA in healthy donors. Researchers ran the PCR with 60 Vbeta and 13 Jbeta primers. The repertoire was sequenced with immunoSEQ multiplex PCR; TCRdb's copy has only in-frame clones and lacks some. The sample yields around 250,000 clones, approximately 81% seen once. The germline CDR1 and CDR2 sequences are SQVTM and ANQGSEA. CDR3 length equals 11 residues. This clone was counted only a few times. The receptor was derived from a woman aged 55-69 years in good health and CMV-seropositive. The V gene is TRBV29-1, the J gene TRBJ2-7, with D possibly TRBD2 on 6 matching bases. The sample comprised PBMCs. The CDR3 bases are TGCCGGGACTTTACGCTCTACGAGCAGTACTTC. Translation: CRDFTLYEQYF.